Shown below are 16 T cell receptor beta chains from a single sample sequenced in a study of beta chain features in type 1 diabetes. As every portion of the isolated RNA was reverse transcribed, the sequencing read expressed TCRB transcripts. Libraries were prepared by immunoSEQ multiplex PCR; TCRdb keeps only in-frame clonotypes and omits some of them. The data hold roughly 450,000 clones, with approximately 15% observed a single time. Sequenced material: naive CD4+ T cells from blood. These receptors were taken from a man aged 25-40 years in good health.

The chain recombines TRBV7-3 with TRBJ2-7; the D is unclear. The V and J ends lost 2 bases and 6 bases respectively, with 8 bases between them. Germline assignment: CDR1 SGHTA and CDR2 FQGTGA. CDR3 length equals 12 residues. The CDR3 loop is CASSLLGVEQYV. DNA for the CDR3: TGTGCCAGCAGCTTACTAGGAGTCGAGCAGTACGTC.

The chain joins TRBV5-6 to TRBJ2-7; D is uncertain. The CDR3 has 12 residues. Per germline, CDR1 SGHDT and CDR2 YYEEEE. The V and J ends lost 0 bases and 4 bases respectively, with 5 bases between them. In DNA, the CDR3 is TGTGCCAGCAGCTTGGGCCTTTACGAGCAGTACGTC. This translates into CASSLGLYEQYV.

The chain employs TRBV28 and TRBJ1-3; maybe TRBD1 (5 bases). This CDR3 is built from 15 residues. The V gene's germline CDR1 is MDHEN and CDR2 SYDVKM. V was cut by 3 bases and J by 2 bases, with 11 bases left in between. Here the CDR3 reads CASSFSGRPGNTIYF. The CDR3 nucleotides are TGTGCCAGCAGTTTTTCAGGGCGCCCTGGAAACACCATATATTTT.

This clone was seen a handful of times. V is TRBV4-3 and J is TRBJ1-2; perhaps TRBD1 as D (5 bases). There are 15 residues in the CDR3. Germline V gene lookup returns CDR1 LGHNA and CDR2 YSLEER. Trimming removed 0 bases from V and 6 bases from J, with 14 bases in between. CDR3 nucleotide sequence: TGCGCCAGCAGCCAAGAAGTCGGCAGGGAAGATGGCTACACCTTC. This codes for CASSQEVGREDGYTF.

The chain links TRBV5-1 to TRBJ2-7, with D perhaps assigned TRBD1 or TRBD2 (5 bases each). CDR1 and CDR2 (germline): SGHRS, YFSETQ. There are 14 residues in the CDR3. V was cut by 0 bases and J by 5 bases, with 12 bases left in between. The CDR3 here is CASSLALGTDEQYF. CDR3 nucleotides: TGCGCCAGCAGCTTGGCCCTGGGGACGGACGAGCAGTACTTC.

This clone came up a few times. The gene calls are TRBV6-6 and TRBJ1-1; the D is unclear. The V end lost 6 bases, the J end lost 3 bases, and 5 bases lay between the germline ends. Germline CDR1 is MNHNY and CDR2 is SVGAGI (reference sequence). This CDR3 contains 11 residues. The CDR3 DNA sequence: TGTGCCAGCAGCCCCTACACTGAAGCTTTCTTT. As protein: CASSPYTEAFF.

The table lists this clone with a few counts. V usage is TRBV2 and J usage is TRBJ2-3; D perhaps matches TRBD2 (5 bases). Germline assignment: CDR1 SNHLY and CDR2 FYNNEI. The CDR3 is 15 residues long. Trimming shortened V by 4 bases and J by 0 bases, and 11 bases separated the two germline ends. The CDR3 DNA sequence: TGTGCCAGCAGTGGAGGGCATCCTAGCACAGATACGCAGTATTTT. It specifies CASSGGHPSTDTQYF.

The V gene is TRBV19, the J gene TRBJ2-3; D is undetermined. In germline, CDR1 is LNHDA, CDR2 SQIVND (reference sequence). This CDR3 has 14 residues. V lost 5 bases and J 0 bases, leaving 9 bases between the germline ends. The CDR3 loop reads CASSLSDSTDTQYF. The CDR3 nucleotides read TGTGCCAGTAGTTTATCGGACAGCACAGATACGCAGTATTTT. Together with reference TRBV19 and TRBJ2-3, the CDR3 gives the full variable domain: DGGITQSPKYLFRKEGQNVTLSCEQNLNHDAMYWYRQDPGQGLRLIYYSQIVNDFQKGDIAEGYSVSREKKESFPLTVTSAQKNPTAFYLCASSLSDSTDTQYFGPGTRLTVL.

In the case of this clone: A read error is possible here, since a much larger clone lies one base away. At the DNA level, this CDR3 is encoded by other sequences in the same sample as well. This chain connects TRBV7-9 to TRBJ2-3; D gene uncertain. Germline V gene data show CDR1 as SEHNR and CDR2 as FQNEAQ (reference sequence). This CDR3 is built from 12 residues. V gave up 1 base and J gave up 3 bases, with 2 bases separating them. CDR3 coding DNA: TGTGCCAGCAGCTTAGAGACAGATACGCAGTATTTT. Translating it yields CASSLETDTQYF.

In its sample, this clone was seen a few times. The chain carries TRBV7-2 and TRBJ2-5; 8 nucleotides align to TRBD1. The CDR3 consists of 15 residues. The J segment lost 4 bases and the V segment lost 2 bases, leaving 6 bases of the junction unmatched. The V gene's germline CDR1 is SGHTA and CDR2 FQGNSA. CDR3 amino acids: CASSLRGRGRETQYF. For the CDR3, the DNA is TGTGCCAGCAGCTTACGCGGCAGGGGGCGAGAGACCCAGTACTTC.

The genes are TRBV7-2 and TRBJ2-2; D unresolved. This CDR3 is built from 12 residues. Germline V gives CDR1 SGHTA, CDR2 FQGNSA. The germline V and J ends were trimmed by 5 bases and 6 bases, with 7 bases remaining between them. The DNA for the CDR3 is TGTGCCAGCAGCCCCGGTCCCGGGGAGCTGTTTTTT. This codes for CASSPGPGELFF.

The V and J genes are TRBV6-5 and TRBJ2-4; perhaps D is TRBD1 or TRBD2 (5 bases each). Trimming left V 8 bases short and J 4 bases short, with 15 bases between. The CDR3 is 14 residues long. Germline CDR1 reads MNHEY; CDR2 reads SVGAGI. The CDR3 is CASAHGTGKNIQYF. The CDR3 bases are TGTGCCAGCGCCCACGGGACGGGGAAAAACATTCAGTACTTC.

CDR3: CAWSRDRSYTGYGYTF. The CDR3 DNA is TGTGCCTGGAGTAGGGACAGAAGTTATACGGGCTATGGCTACACCTTC. The chain employs TRBV30 and TRBJ1-2, with 7 bases fitting TRBD1. CDR3 length: 16 residues. Trimming took 2 bases from V and 4 from J; bases not matched to a gene: 13. CDR1 is GTSNPN and CDR2 is SVGIG in the germline V gene (reference sequence).

The chain employs TRBV7-8 and TRBJ2-6; D is perhaps TRBD1 (5 bases). This CDR3 is 17 amino acids long. Germline-derived CDR1 and CDR2 are SGHVS and FQNEAQ. V lost 1 base, J lost 0 bases, and 10 bases lay in between. The CDR3 loop is CASSLGPGRSGANVLTF. In DNA, the CDR3 is TGTGCCAGCAGCTTAGGTCCAGGGCGCTCTGGGGCCAACGTCCTGACTTTC.

The rearrangement joins TRBV19 to TRBJ1-6, with TRBD1 matching over 7 bases. Germline-derived CDR1 and CDR2 are LNHDA and SQIVND (reference sequence). V trimming: 7 bases; J trimming: 8 bases; junction bases outside the gene matches: 5. The CDR3 extends over 13 amino acids. The CDR3 nucleotides are TGTGCCAGTACAGACAGGGTGGATTCACCCCTCCACTTT. Protein: CASTDRVDSPLHF.

This chain connects TRBV30 to TRBJ2-5; D assignment may be TRBD1 or TRBD2 (6 bases each). In germline, CDR1 is GTSNPN, CDR2 SVGIG (reference sequence). Trimming removed 3 bases at V and 6 bases at J, with 14 bases between. The CDR3 extends over 13 amino acids. CDR3 DNA: TGTGCCTGGAGCCTAGGGGGACTTAAGACCCAGTACTTC. Translated, it gives CAWSLGGLKTQYF.